What follows is one T cell receptor beta chain and its context. Its antigen is not known. The data derive from a study of cytomegalovirus exposure and HLA in healthy donors. Germline V gene sequence: CDR1 SQVTM, CDR2 ANQGSEA. CDR3 size: 13 residues. After removal of 1 base from V and 7 bases from J, the junction contained 6 bases not matched to a gene. General study results and limits: CMV serostatus alone was available as immune exposure information. Later analysis indicated greater clonal expansion among HLA-associated TCR beta chains than among equally common other chains. A previous analysis found most TCR beta V segments productive roughly 90% or roughly 30% of the time.

The study ran its PCR with 60 Vbeta and 13 Jbeta primers. Only in-frame clones appear in the TCRdb table, and some are missing; sequencing was by immunoSEQ multiplex PCR. Here the sample spans 100,000 to 150,000 clones, approximately 74% being singletons. This clonotype originated in a man aged 35 to 55 in good health and CMV-seropositive. The J gene is TRBJ1-1, the V gene TRBV29-1; 7 bases match TRBD1. Sequenced input: PBMCs. CDR3 sequence: CSVEVGQGVEAFF. The CDR3 DNA reads as TGCAGCGTTGAAGTTGGCCAGGGGGTTGAAGCTTTCTTT.